Described below is a single T cell receptor beta chain sequence and its context. Its antigen is unidentified. Primers: 60 Vbeta forward and 13 Jbeta reverse. Measured with immunoSEQ multiplex PCR; TCRdb has only the in-frame clones, and not every one. The profile shows approximately 140,000 clones, roughly 79% of them singletons. This entry comes from a study of cytomegalovirus exposure and HLA in healthy donors. On the study more broadly: A prior analysis found some 110 million unique TCR beta sequences from 170 million or so T cells.

J lost 7 bases, V lost 0 bases, and 12 bases had no gene match. Germline loops: CDR1 SGHTS, CDR2 YDEGEE. This CDR3 spans 17 amino acids. General observations from the study: Accurate predictions that matched the HLA-A and HLA-B alleles of most subjects were reportedly made from TCR beta sequences. Common viral pathogens seemed to be connected with several of the most significant clusters, according to a later analysis. Reportedly, a later analysis found an Asian-associated ancestry cluster had fewer N-insertions than the approximately 700-donor mean.

The sequenced material came from PBMCs. The V call is TRBV5-8, the J call TRBJ2-3, with 9 bases aligning to TRBD2. This clonotype was obtained from a woman aged 35 to 49 in good health and CMV-seronegative. The CDR3 protein is CASSLVAGGPGTNTQYF. Written as DNA, the CDR3 is TGTGCCAGCAGCTTGGTTGCGGGAGGGCCTGGTACGAATACGCAGTATTTT.